This TCR beta chain was observed in a study of CD8+ T cells in alopecia areata. Across the study: Treated patients were given 5 to 10 mg oral tofacitinib twice daily.

Treatment denoted: oral pan-JAK inhibitor, 5-10 mg twice daily. Points from the study as a whole: Besides other cells, scalp samples also yield sequences of resident alphabeta T cells from normal skin. Persistence of many expanded lesional clones was seen in scalp and blood during tofacitinib.

cDNA reverse transcribed from extracted RNA served as the sequencing template. Assay used: immunoSEQ multiplex PCR; TCRdb lists only in-frame clones, some missing. This table has roughly 100,000 clones, roughly 46% appearing once. V was clipped by 6 bases and J by 5 bases; unmatched bases: 8. Germline CDR1 and CDR2: SGDLS and YYNGEE. The CDR3 loop spans 15 amino acids. Regarding this clone: Antigen: not known.

This chain joins TRBV9 and TRBJ2-1; TRBD1 matches 10 bases. The source of this sequence is a human donor with alopecia areata. The sample here was CD8+ T cells sorted from blood, taken at week 24, from a patient treated with tofacitinib. The CDR3 coding sequence is TGTGCCAGCACCCCTCGGGACAGGGGAAACAATGAGCAGTTCTTC. Protein: CASTPRDRGNNEQFF.